This T cell receptor beta chain was found in a study of cytomegalovirus exposure and HLA in healthy donors. Study outcomes and limitations: With later analysis, a missense DCLRE1C variant became linked to TCR beta V- and J-gene trimming. The study flagged some 170 TCR beta chains as cytomegalovirus-associated.

A word on this clone: The antigen remains unidentified.

V shed 1 base and J shed 1 base, with 10 bases lying between them. The CDR3 runs to 15 residues. CDR1 is LNHDA, CDR2 SQIVND, per germline (reference sequence). 60 Vbeta and 13 Jbeta primers were used in PCR. Measured with immunoSEQ multiplex PCR; TCRdb has only the in-frame clones, and not every one. The sample consists of more than 90,000 clones, around 77% of them appearing once. The TCR was taken from a female donor in good health and CMV-seronegative. The chain carries TRBV19 and TRBJ1-1; D is undetermined. Sequencing was performed on PBMCs. The CDR3 DNA follows: TGTGCCAGTAGTATAGTTGGGCAGCAGAACACTGAAGCTTTCTTT. Amino acids: CASSIVGQQNTEAFF.